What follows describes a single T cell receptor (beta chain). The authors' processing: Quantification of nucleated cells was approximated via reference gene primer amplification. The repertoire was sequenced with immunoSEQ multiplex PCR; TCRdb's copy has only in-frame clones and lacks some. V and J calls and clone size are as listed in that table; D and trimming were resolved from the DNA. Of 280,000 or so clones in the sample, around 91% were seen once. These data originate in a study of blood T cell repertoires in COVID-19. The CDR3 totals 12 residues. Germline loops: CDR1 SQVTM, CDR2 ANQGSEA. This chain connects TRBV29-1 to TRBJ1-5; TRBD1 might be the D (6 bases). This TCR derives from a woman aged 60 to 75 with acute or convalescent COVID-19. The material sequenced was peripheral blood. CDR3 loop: CGRRGGRQPQHF. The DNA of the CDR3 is TGCGGGCGAAGGGGGGGGAGACAGCCCCAGCATTTT.